Listed below are T cell receptor beta chains from one sample, sequenced in a study of vaccination and CD4 T cells after COVID-19. MiXCR was run by TCRdb on the PCR reads, yielding one entry per CDR3 protein. The data show more than 15,000 distinct CDR3 sequences, with around half seen just once and 10% to 15% held by the top ten. These receptors' targets are unknown. The starting material was CD4+ T cells from blood, cultured in vitro, obtained about 7 months after SARS-CoV-2 vaccination. Receptor source: a human donor who had recovered from COVID-19. Each CDR3 is given with its conserved first and last residue. The D gene is left open where the match is weak. The size entry is marked missing in some rows and otherwise reads once, few, many or a size class.

v_call	d_call	clone_size	j_call	cdr3_length	cdr3_nt	cdr3_aa
TRBV6-1	TRBD2	.	TRBJ2-1	15	TGTGCCAGCAGTGTTACTAGCGGGAGAGTTAGTGAGCAGTTCTTC	CASSVTSGRVSEQFF
TRBV6-1	.	.	TRBJ1-5	15	TGTGCCAGCAGTGAAGGGTCGATAGATAATCAGCCCCAGCATTTT	CASSEGSIDNQPQHF
TRBV20-1	.	few	TRBJ2-5	15	TGCAGTGCCAATACAGTCAGACAGATACAAGAGACCCAGTACTTC	CSANTVRQIQETQYF
TRBV20-1	TRBD2	.	TRBJ2-3	18	TGCAGTGCTAGAGATCTAAGGCGGGGGGGCGGGGGATCAGATACGCAGTATTTT	CSARDLRRGGGGSDTQYF
TRBV7-2	.	few	TRBJ2-3	12	TGTGCCAGCAGCTTTGAGGGAGCGACGCAGTATTTT	CASSFEGATQYF
TRBV20-1	TRBD2	.	TRBJ2-3	15	TGCAGTGCTAGAGTTCCGAGCGGGGGGGGACATACGCAGTATTTT	CSARVPSGGGHTQYF
TRBV6-2/TRBV6-3	.	once	TRBJ2-3	16	TGTGCCAGCAGTTATTCCCCGGGACTTCCCACAGATACGCAGTATTTT	CASSYSPGLPTDTQYF
TRBV7-2	.	.	TRBJ2-1	15	TGTGCCAGCAGCCTCGACCCGACGAGGGTTGGTGAGCAGTTCTTC	CASSLDPTRVGEQFF
TRBV2	TRBD1	.	TRBJ2-7	13	TGTGCCAGCGGTGGGGACAGCTCCTACGAGCAGTACTTC	CASGGDSSYEQYF
TRBV7-2	TRBD1	few	TRBJ1-2	15	TGTGCCAGCAGCGAGGGCAGGGGGGCGGACTATGGCTACACCTTC	CASSEGRGADYGYTF